Below, 23 T cell receptor beta chains from the same sample are listed, as sequenced in a study of blood T cell repertoires in COVID-19. Method: immunoSEQ multiplex PCR; TCRdb's copy keeps in-frame clones and lacks some. The sample comprises about 190,000 clones, 88% of which are singletons, and 6% rests with the top ten. Sequencing used peripheral blood. These TCRs come from a man aged 35-49 years with active or convalescent COVID-19.

The V and J genes are TRBV11-2 and TRBJ2-3; D is ambiguous. Looked up from germline, CDR1 is SGHAT and CDR2 is FQNNGV. This CDR3 comprises 12 residues. Trimming took 0 bases from V and 6 from J, leaving 4 bases between them. In DNA form, the CDR3 reads TGTGCCAGCAGCTTAGATTCGGATACGCAGTATTTT. Translation gives CASSLDSDTQYF.

The chain is built from TRBV5-1 and TRBJ2-7; no reliable D call. Trimming took off 4 bases at V and 2 bases at J, with 16 bases between the two ends. In germline, CDR1 is SGHRS, CDR2 YFSETQ. The CDR3 spans 15 residues. CDR3 protein: CASSVALFKPYEQYF. The CDR3 nucleotides read TGCGCCAGCAGCGTAGCACTTTTTAAACCCTACGAGCAGTACTTC.

V is TRBV7-3 and J is TRBJ2-3; 9 bases map to TRBD2. V shed 4 bases and J 5 bases; nucleotides not matched to a gene: 4. Germline V gives CDR1 SGHTA, CDR2 FQGTGA. CDR3 length: 14 amino acids. The CDR3: CASSSATSGDTQYF. The CDR3 DNA sequence: TGTGCCAGCAGCTCGGCGACTAGCGGAGATACGCAGTATTTT.

Only one count was recorded for this clone. For the CDR3, the DNA is TGCAGTGCGGAACTAGTATCCGAGCAGTACTTC. Amino acid sequence: CSAELVSEQYF. The chain links TRBV20-1 to TRBJ2-7; perhaps TRBD2 as D (5 bases). The CDR3 covers 11 residues. The ends were cut back, 6 bases at V and 6 bases at J, with 12 bases in the middle. Germline assignment: CDR1 DFQATT and CDR2 SNEGSKA (reference sequence).

V and J are TRBV28 and TRBJ2-7; 8 bases are shared with TRBD1. Germline trimming cut 8 bases from V and 3 bases from J; bases unmatched to any gene: 3. The CDR3 covers 12 residues. Germline V gene lookup returns CDR1 MDHEN and CDR2 SYDVKM. The CDR3 DNA reads TGTGCCAGCGCTGGACAGGGCTACGAGCAGTACTTC. Its protein product is CASAGQGYEQYF.

The chain is built from TRBV12-3 or TRBV12-4 and TRBJ2-7, with D possibly TRBD2 on 5 matching bases. V was pared by 3 bases and J by 7 bases, with 7 bases between. This CDR3 spans 11 amino acids. The CDR3 sequence: CASSLRGEQYF. The CDR3 DNA follows: TGTGCCAGCAGTTTGCGAGGGGAGCAGTACTTC.

This clone has more than one count but fewer than ten. V usage is TRBV2 and J usage is TRBJ1-6; 11 bases fit TRBD1. CDR3 length equals 14 residues. V lost 10 bases, J lost 9 bases, and 8 bases stayed unmatched. Germline V gives CDR1 SNHLY, CDR2 FYNNEI. In DNA form, the CDR3 reads TGTGCCACCCTTCCCGGGACAGGGGGTTCACCCCTCCACTTT. It encodes CATLPGTGGSPLHF.

V gene TRBV19 combines with J gene TRBJ2-2, with 14 bases lining up with TRBD2. Germline CDR1 LNHDA, CDR2 SQIVND (reference sequence). The CDR3 totals 17 residues. The V segment lost 3 bases and the J segment 4 bases; nucleotides outside the gene matches: 4. In DNA, the CDR3 is TGTGCCAGTAGTATCGGGACTAGCGGGGGATTCACCGGGGAGCTGTTTTTT. The encoded protein is CASSIGTSGGFTGELFF.

In its sample, this clone was seen a few times. The genes are TRBV7-9 and TRBJ2-7; 10 bases agree with TRBD2. This CDR3 contains 15 residues. J gave up 3 bases and V 5 bases, and 7 bases lay outside the gene matches. Germline CDR1 is SEHNR and CDR2 is FQNEAQ (reference sequence). This CDR3 is CASSSRLAGLYEQYF. The DNA of the CDR3 is TGTGCCAGCAGCAGCCGACTAGCGGGCCTCTACGAGCAGTACTTC.

The chain is built from TRBV7-9 and TRBJ2-7; 9 nucleotides line up with TRBD1. V lost 4 bases, J lost 6 bases, and 10 bases stayed unmatched. Germline V gene sequence: CDR1 SEHNR, CDR2 FQNEAQ (reference sequence). The CDR3 is 15 amino acids. The CDR3 here is CASSSDRGHLGEQYF. Written as DNA, the CDR3 is TGTGCCAGCAGCTCGGACAGGGGACACCTCGGCGAGCAGTACTTC.

The chain joins TRBV5-1 to TRBJ1-6; no definite D call. V dropped 1 base and J dropped 7 bases, with 12 bases sitting between them. CDR1 SGHRS and CDR2 YFSETQ come from the germline V gene. The length of the CDR3 is 15 residues. The CDR3: CASSLNTAGNSPLHF. In DNA, the CDR3 is TGCGCCAGCAGCTTGAATACCGCGGGGAATTCACCCCTCCACTTT. Complete variable domain (other parts from reference TRBV5-1 and TRBJ1-6): KAGVTQTPRYLIKTRGQQVTLSCSPISGHRSVSWYQQTPGQGLQFLFEYFSETQRNKGNFPGRFSGRQFSNSRSEMNVSTLELGDSALYLCASSLNTAGNSPLHFGNGTRLTVT.

The genes are TRBV9 and TRBJ2-3, with D unresolved. The germline CDR1 and CDR2 sequences are SGDLS and YYNGEE. This CDR3 has 14 residues. V was pared by 0 bases and J by 2 bases, with 7 bases between. CDR3 region: CASSVAAATDTQYF. DNA for the CDR3: TGTGCCAGCAGCGTAGCCGCGGCCACAGATACGCAGTATTTT.

The V gene is TRBV11-2, the J gene TRBJ1-4; possibly TRBD1 for D (6 bases). Germline values: CDR1 SGHAT, CDR2 FQNNGV. This CDR3 is 15 amino acids long. With 2 bases removed from V and 3 bases from J, the gap between germline ends came to 10 bases. The CDR3 is CASSLSQGSNEKLFF. The CDR3 bases are TGTGCCAGCAGCTTATCTCAGGGGTCTAATGAAAAACTGTTTTTT.

V is TRBV3-1 (or the pseudogene TRBV3-2) and J is TRBJ2-1, with TRBD1 identical over 9 bases. Losses at the gene ends were 4 bases for V and 8 bases for J; bases not matched to a gene: 12. The CDR3 covers 16 residues. Germline assignment: CDR1 LGHDT and CDR2 YNNKEL (reference sequence). CDR3 sequence: CASSPERTGEFDEQFF. DNA for the CDR3: TGTGCCAGCAGCCCGGAAAGGACAGGGGAGTTCGATGAGCAGTTCTTC.

The gene calls are TRBV23-1 and TRBJ2-4; the match to TRBD1 covers 12 bases. TRBV23-1 is reported as an ORF; its role is uncertain. CDR3 length: 18 amino acids. The V segment lost 3 bases and the J segment 1 base; nucleotides outside the gene matches: 7. The CDR3 protein is CASSQPGTGGAAKNIQYF. CDR3 coding DNA: TGCGCCAGCAGTCAGCCCGGGACAGGGGGCGCCGCCAAAAACATTCAGTACTTC.

A single count supports this clone. V is TRBV5-6 and J is TRBJ2-5, with TRBD2 matching 8 bases. The CDR3 is 18 residues long. V lost 0 bases, J lost 0 bases, and 10 bases stayed unmatched. CDR1 and CDR2 (germline): SGHDT, YYEEEE. In DNA, the CDR3 is TGTGCCAGCAGCTTGGGGGCAAGAAGCGGGGGATACCAAGAGACCCAGTACTTC. Amino acid sequence: CASSLGARSGGYQETQYF.

The DNA for the CDR3 is TGTGCCAGCAGTTATCGGGCAGGACTAGGGCAGCCCCAGCATTTT. This sequence encodes CASSYRAGLGQPQHF. The chain employs TRBV6-2 or TRBV6-3 and TRBJ1-5, with no clear D. The CDR3 is 15 residues long. CDR1 is MNHEY, CDR2 SVGEGT, per germline. V was shortened by 3 bases and J by 7 bases, with 16 bases between the two germline ends.

In the case of this clone: The junction departs from germline at one end; a sequencing error may be responsible. The rearrangement joins TRBV9 to TRBJ2-1; 10 bases line up with TRBD2. Germline V gives CDR1 SGDLS, CDR2 YYNGEE. The CDR3 length is 16 residues. Here the CDR3 reads CASSVAPSGGYIEQFF. The CDR3 DNA follows: TGTGCCAGCAGCGTAGCCCCTAGCGGGGGCTACATTGAGCAGTTCTTC.

The chain combines TRBV9 with TRBJ2-7; D gene uncertain. V gave up 0 bases and J gave up 3 bases, with 10 bases separating them. Germline CDR1 SGDLS, CDR2 YYNGEE. This CDR3 is 14 amino acids long. CDR3 in DNA: TGTGCCAGCAGCGTAGGGGCAACGAACTACGAGCAGTACTTC. Amino acids: CASSVGATNYEQYF.

This clone was picked up one time. This chain links TRBV28 with TRBJ2-3, with 7 bases matching TRBD1. Per the germline V gene, CDR1 is MDHEN and CDR2 is SYDVKM. The CDR3 length is 14 residues. V lost 2 bases, J lost 5 bases, and 4 bases stayed unmatched. The CDR3 is CASSLTGVVDTQYF. The CDR3 DNA sequence: TGTGCCAGCAGTTTAACAGGGGTCGTAGATACGCAGTATTTT. Together with reference TRBV28 and TRBJ2-3, the CDR3 gives the full variable domain: DVKVTQSSRYLVKRTGEKVFLECVQDMDHENMFWYRQDPGLGLRLIYFSYDVKMKEKGDIPEGYSVSREKKERFSLILESASTNQTSMYLCASSLTGVVDTQYFGPGTRLTVL.

The rearrangement joins TRBV4-1 to TRBJ1-2; 8 nucleotides align to TRBD1. CDR1 and CDR2 (germline): MGHRA, YSYEKL. J gave up 2 bases and V 0 bases, and 5 bases lay outside the gene matches. CDR3 length: 16 residues. The DNA of the CDR3 is TGCGCCAGCAGCCAAGATAGGACAGGGAGAAACTATGGCTACACCTTC. Translating it yields CASSQDRTGRNYGYTF.

The rearrangement uses TRBV11-3 and TRBJ2-1; 10 positions match TRBD1. J lost 3 bases, V lost 5 bases, and 4 bases had no gene match. This CDR3 is 15 amino acids long. CDR1 and CDR2 from the germline V gene are SGHNT and YENEEA. The CDR3 reads CASSKGTGDYNEQFF. CDR3 in DNA: TGTGCCAGCAGCAAAGGGACAGGGGACTACAATGAGCAGTTCTTC.

The V gene is TRBV29-1, the J gene TRBJ1-1; D may be TRBD1 (6 bases). CDR1 SQVTM and CDR2 ANQGSEA come from the germline V gene. This CDR3 region has 13 residues. Deletions cut 7 bases from V and 0 bases from J, with 12 bases between. CDR3 residues: CSGGGRMNTEAFF. In DNA form, the CDR3 reads TGCAGCGGGGGGGGGCGCATGAACACTGAAGCTTTCTTT.